This record concerns one TCR beta chain sequence. Its antigen is undetermined. From the reads, TCRdb called clonotypes with MiXCR, one entry per CDR3 protein. The sample has roughly 200,000 distinct CDR3 sequences, around 35% seen once. CDR1 is SGHVS, CDR2 FNYEAQ, per germline. The CDR3 is 14 amino acids. V dropped 8 bases and J dropped 0; count of bases not matched to a gene: 6. This record belongs to a study of T cell repertoires in cytomegalovirus infection. Study-level information: Newly reported HLA-C-restricted and thoroughly characterized HLA-B-restricted CMV epitopes were employed. CMV infection together with matching HLA type was indicated by public TCR beta signatures. Broader study findings: CMV carriers having the relevant HLA were flagged by cumulative public TCR beta family frequency. HLA-C-restricted, CMV-specific TCR beta clonotypes were dominant ex vivo.

The sequencing here drew on CD8+ T cells from cultured PBMCs, taken from culture after CMV antigen stimulation. The TCR was taken from a human donor in good health (CMV status not recorded). Some clones in this sample may be carry-over from other donors' samples. The chain employs TRBV7-6 and TRBJ1-2, with TRBD1 matching over 7 bases. The CDR3 is CASPDRSSNYGYTF. CDR3 nucleotides: TGTGCCAGCCCGGACAGGTCCTCTAACTATGGCTACACCTTC.